This T cell receptor (beta chain) was found in a study of shared clonotypes between healthy human individuals. This clone was detected once. The antigen is unknown. Other DNA sequences in this specimen translate into the identical CDR3. Method: immunoSEQ multiplex PCR; TCRdb's copy keeps in-frame clones and lacks some. The table records about 2.1 million clones, under 95% of them present only once. Naive CD8 cells comprised CD45RO-negative, CCR7-positively selected cells, excluding terminally differentiated effector memory CD45RA+ cells. The CDR3 has 14 amino acids. Trimming cost V 0 bases and J 3 bases, with 10 bases left between them. The germline V gene has CDR1 SGDLS and CDR2 YYNGEE. Findings and caveats of the study: Naive CD4 clonotypes overlapped across several donors at roughly 4.5%.

V is TRBV9 and J is TRBJ2-7; TRBD2 is a possible D gene (5 bases). This receptor was taken from a man aged 18-30 years in good health. Some clones in this sample may be carry-over from other donors' samples. Sequencing used naive CD8+ T cells from PBMCs. The CDR3 here is CASSVAISGYEQYF. The DNA for the CDR3 is TGTGCCAGCAGCGTAGCTATCAGCGGCTACGAGCAGTACTTC.